The present entry profiles one T cell receptor beta chain with its context. This entry belongs to a study of blood T cell repertoires in COVID-19. Sequencing was performed with immunoSEQ multiplex PCR; in TCRdb, only in-frame clones are kept and a portion is missing. The sample gives more than 200,000 clones, about nine tenths of which show up once; approximately 2.6% is in the top ten. V lost 3 bases and J lost 4, with 9 bases in between. There are 13 residues in the CDR3. The chain couples TRBV12-3 or TRBV12-4 to TRBJ1-2, with D perhaps TRBD1 (5 bases). The source of this sequence is a woman between 55 and 75 years old with acute or convalescent COVID-19. The sample consisted of peripheral blood. The chain's CDR3 is CASSFRRGYGYTF. CDR3 in DNA: TGTGCCAGCAGTTTCAGGAGGGGCTATGGCTACACCTTC.